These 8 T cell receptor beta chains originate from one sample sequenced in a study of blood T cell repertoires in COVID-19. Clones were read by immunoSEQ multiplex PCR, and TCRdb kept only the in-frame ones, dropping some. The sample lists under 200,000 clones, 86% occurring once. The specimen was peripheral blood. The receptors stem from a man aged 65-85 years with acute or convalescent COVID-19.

CDR3 DNA: TGCGCCAGCAGCCTCCTCGGGACACTCTCCTACAATGAGCAGTTCTTC. Protein product: CASSLLGTLSYNEQFF. The chain joins TRBV5-1 to TRBJ2-1, with a weak D call TRBD1 (6 bases). V was clipped by 4 bases and J by 0 bases, with 14 bases between them. Germline V gene data show CDR1 as SGHRS and CDR2 as YFSETQ. CDR3 size: 16 residues.

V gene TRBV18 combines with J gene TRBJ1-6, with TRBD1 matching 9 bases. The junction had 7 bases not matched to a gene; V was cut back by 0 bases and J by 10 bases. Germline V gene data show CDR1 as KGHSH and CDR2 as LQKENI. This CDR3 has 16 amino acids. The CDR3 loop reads CASSPPGGQGISPLHF. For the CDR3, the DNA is TGTGCCAGCTCACCACCGGGAGGACAGGGGATCTCACCCCTCCACTTT.

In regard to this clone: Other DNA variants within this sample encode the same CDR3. The chain's CDR3 is CASSHGTSGGGDEQFF. The CDR3 DNA reads as TGCGCCAGCAGCCATGGGACTAGCGGGGGCGGGGATGAGCAGTTCTTC. The chain links TRBV5-1 to TRBJ2-1; 14 bases align to TRBD2. The CDR3 length is 16 residues. Germline V gene data show CDR1 as SGHRS and CDR2 as YFSETQ. Trimming took 4 bases from V and 8 from J; bases not matched to a gene: 8.

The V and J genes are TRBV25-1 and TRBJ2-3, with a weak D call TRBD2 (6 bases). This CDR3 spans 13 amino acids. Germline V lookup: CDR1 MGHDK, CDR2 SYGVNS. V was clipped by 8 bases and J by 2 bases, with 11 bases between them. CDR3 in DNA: TGTGCCAGCGGGTGGGGGGTCACAGATACGCAGTATTTT. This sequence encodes CASGWGVTDTQYF.

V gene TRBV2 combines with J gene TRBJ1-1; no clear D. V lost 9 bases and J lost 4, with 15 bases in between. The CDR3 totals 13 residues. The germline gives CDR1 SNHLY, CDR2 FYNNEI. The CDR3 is CASSSDWITEAFF. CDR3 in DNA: TGTGCCAGTTCTTCGGACTGGATCACTGAAGCTTTCTTT.

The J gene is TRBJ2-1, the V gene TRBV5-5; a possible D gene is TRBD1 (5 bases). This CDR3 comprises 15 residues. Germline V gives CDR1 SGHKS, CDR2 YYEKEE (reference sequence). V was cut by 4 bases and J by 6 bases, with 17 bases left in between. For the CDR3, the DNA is TGTGCCAGCAGCCAAAGAGAAGCAAGGGGCAATGAGCAGTTCTTC. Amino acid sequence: CASSQREARGNEQFF.

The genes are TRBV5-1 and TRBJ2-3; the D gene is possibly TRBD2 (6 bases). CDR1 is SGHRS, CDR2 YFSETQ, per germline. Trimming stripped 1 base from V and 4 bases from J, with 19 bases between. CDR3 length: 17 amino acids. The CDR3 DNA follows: TGCGCCAGCAGCTTGATCCCCGGGGGAGCGGACTCAGATACGCAGTATTTT. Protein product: CASSLIPGGADSDTQYF.

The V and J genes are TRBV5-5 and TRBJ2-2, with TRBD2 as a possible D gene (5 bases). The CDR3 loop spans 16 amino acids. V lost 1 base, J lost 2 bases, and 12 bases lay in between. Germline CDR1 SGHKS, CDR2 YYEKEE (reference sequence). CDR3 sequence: CASSLLSSANTGELFF. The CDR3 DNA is TGTGCCAGCAGCTTGTTGAGTAGCGCAAACACCGGGGAGCTGTTTTTT.